The entry below describes one T cell receptor (beta chain). Its target antigen remains unknown. No base quality values were provided; no much bigger clone lies one nucleotide off. Preparation of the library involved the immunoSEQ multiplex PCR assay. TCRdb carries this immuneACCESS record with in-frame sequences only. Its versions omit some clonotypes, under half of them owing to an unresolved V gene in the studies checked, with the rest unexplained. The sample records 50,000 to 70,000 clones, more than 95% of which are singletons. The ten largest clones add up to 0.9% to 1.2% of the sample. Measured from the cysteine to the phenylalanine, the CDR3 is 15 residues long. Only CDR3 DNA is held: 45 bases, read in frame from base 1. The germline V gene sets CDR1 to KGHSH and CDR2 to LQKENI. V lost 2 bases and J lost 4 bases, and the count of bases not matched to a germline gene is 6. The source of the sample is a study of control samples from healthy donors and cancer patients (dated by TCRdb to 2018 to 2020).

The sequence came from a woman aged 18-35 years in good health. Source material: blood. The chain joins TRBV18 to TRBJ2-5, and 8 junctional nucleotides match TRBD2. The CDR3 region reads CASSPIAGTTETQYF. The nucleotide sequence is given as TGTGCCAGCTCACCAATAGCGGGGACTACAGAGACCCAGTACTTC.